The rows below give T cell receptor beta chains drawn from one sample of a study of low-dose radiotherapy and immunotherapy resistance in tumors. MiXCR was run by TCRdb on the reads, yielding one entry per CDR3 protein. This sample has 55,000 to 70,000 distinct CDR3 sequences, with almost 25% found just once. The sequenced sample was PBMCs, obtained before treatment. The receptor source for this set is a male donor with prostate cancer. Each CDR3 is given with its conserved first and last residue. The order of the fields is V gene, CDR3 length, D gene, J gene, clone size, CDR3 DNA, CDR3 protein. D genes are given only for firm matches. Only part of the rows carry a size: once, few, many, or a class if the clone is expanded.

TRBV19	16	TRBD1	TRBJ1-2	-	TGTGCCAGTAGTATAGACCGAACAGGGGGCTCGGATGGCTACACCTTC	CASSIDRTGGSDGYTF
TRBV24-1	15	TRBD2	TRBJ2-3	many	TGTGCCACCAGTGGTACGGGGGGGCCATCCGATACGCAGTATTTT	CATSGTGGPSDTQYF
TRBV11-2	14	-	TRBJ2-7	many	TGTGCCAGCAGCTTAGATCAGGCCCCCTACGAGCAGTACTTC	CASSLDQAPYEQYF
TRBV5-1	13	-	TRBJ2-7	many	TGTGCCAGCAGCTGGAGGGGCTCCTACGAGCAGTACTTC	CASSWRGSYEQYF
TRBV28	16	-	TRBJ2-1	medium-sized	TGTGCCAGCAGTAACCGACATACTGCCTCCTACAATGAGCAGTTCTTC	CASSNRHTASYNEQFF
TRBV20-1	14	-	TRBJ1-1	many	TGCAGTGCTAGAGCGAACAGCCTCAACCGGGCAGCTTTCTTT	CSARANSLNRAAFF
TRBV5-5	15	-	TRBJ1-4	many	TGTGCCAGCAGCTTGGGGCTTGCAACTAATGAAAAACTGTTTTTT	CASSLGLATNEKLFF
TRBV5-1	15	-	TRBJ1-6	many	TGCGCCAGCAGCTTGGACAGGGCTAAGAATTCACCCCTCCACTTT	CASSLDRAKNSPLHF
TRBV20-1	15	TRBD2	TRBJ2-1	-	TGCAGTGCTAGTCCTAGCGGGAGGCGTTACAATGAGCAGTTCTTC	CSASPSGRRYNEQFF
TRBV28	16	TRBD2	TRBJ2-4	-	TGTGCCAGCGCACTGGGACTAACCCTAGCCAAAAACATTCAGTACTTC	CASALGLTLAKNIQYF
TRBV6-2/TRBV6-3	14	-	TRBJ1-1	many	TGTGCCAGCAGGAGCGGGGGCTTGAACACTGAAGCTTTCTTT	CASRSGGLNTEAFF
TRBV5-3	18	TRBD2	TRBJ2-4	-	TGTGCCAGCAGCCCGCGGACTAGCGGGAGGGGAAGCAAAAACATTCAGTACTTC	CASSPRTSGRGSKNIQYF
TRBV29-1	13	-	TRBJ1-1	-	TGCAGCGTTGCACATAGCATGAACACTGAAGCTTTCTTT	CSVAHSMNTEAFF
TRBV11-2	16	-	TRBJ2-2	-	-	CASSFSGGPTPGSCFF
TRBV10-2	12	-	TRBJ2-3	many	TGCGCCAGCGCGAGCGAGGGTGTTACGCAGTATTTT	CASASEGVTQYF
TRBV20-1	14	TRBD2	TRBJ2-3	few	TGCAGTGCTAGGACTAGCGGAAACACAGATACGCAGTATTTT	CSARTSGNTDTQYF